The T cell receptor beta chain described here comes from a study of technical replicates of blood from several donors (dated by TCRdb to about 2017). In this sample, this clone turned up a few times. Its antigen is currently not known. One base away there is no much larger clone; base qualities are not given. The library was prepared using the immunoSEQ multiplex PCR assay. Entries here come from immuneACCESS through TCRdb and include only in-frame sequences with V and J called. Some clones fail to appear in such tables; in the studies checked, an unresolved V gene covers under half of the shortfall, and the cause of the remainder is unknown. The sample profile shows tens of thousands of clones; roughly 92% of them were found once. Of the sample, 0.4% to 0.5% falls within the top ten clones. Based on the germline V gene, the CDR1 and CDR2 sequences are MNHEY and SVGAGI. V and J are trimmed by 3 bases and 8 bases, and the gene matches miss 7 bases of the junction. The CDR3 has 14 amino acids, counting the end cysteine and phenylalanine. CDR3 DNA is the only sequence kept; it has 42 bases, read in frame from the first base.

The TCR was taken from a human donor in good health. The material sequenced was T cells isolated from PBMCs. The chain couples TRBV6-5 to TRBJ1-1, and 9 junctional nucleotides match TRBD1. The CDR3 region reads CASSYTRTGVEAFF. At the DNA level, the sequence is TGTGCCAGCAGTTATACCCGGACAGGGGTGGAAGCTTTCTTT.